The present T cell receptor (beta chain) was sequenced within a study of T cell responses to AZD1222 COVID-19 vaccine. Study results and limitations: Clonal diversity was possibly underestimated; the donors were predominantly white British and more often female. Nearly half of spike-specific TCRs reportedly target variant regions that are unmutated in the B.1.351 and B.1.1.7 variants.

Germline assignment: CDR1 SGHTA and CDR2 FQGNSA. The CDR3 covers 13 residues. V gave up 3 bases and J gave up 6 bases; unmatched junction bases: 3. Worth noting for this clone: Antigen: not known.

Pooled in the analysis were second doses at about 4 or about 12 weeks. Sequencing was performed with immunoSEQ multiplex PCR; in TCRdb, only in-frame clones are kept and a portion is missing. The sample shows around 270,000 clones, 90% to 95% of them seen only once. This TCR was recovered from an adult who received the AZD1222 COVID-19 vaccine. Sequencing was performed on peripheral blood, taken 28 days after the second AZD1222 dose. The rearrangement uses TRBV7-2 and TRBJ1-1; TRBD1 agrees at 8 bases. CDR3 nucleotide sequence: TGTGCCAGCAGCTTCCAGGGGGCGGCTGAAGCTTTCTTT. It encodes CASSFQGAAEAFF.